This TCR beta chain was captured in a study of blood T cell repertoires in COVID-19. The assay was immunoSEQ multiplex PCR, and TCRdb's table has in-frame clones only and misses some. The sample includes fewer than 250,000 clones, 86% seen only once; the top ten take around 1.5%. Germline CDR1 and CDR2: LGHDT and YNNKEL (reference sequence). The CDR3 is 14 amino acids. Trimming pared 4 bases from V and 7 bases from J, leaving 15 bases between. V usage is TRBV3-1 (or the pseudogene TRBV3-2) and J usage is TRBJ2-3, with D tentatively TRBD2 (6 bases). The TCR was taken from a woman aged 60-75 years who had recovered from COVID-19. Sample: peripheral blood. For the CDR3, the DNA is TGTGCCAGCAGCCCCGCCGGAGGGCTGTATACGCAGTATTTT. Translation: CASSPAGGLYTQYF.